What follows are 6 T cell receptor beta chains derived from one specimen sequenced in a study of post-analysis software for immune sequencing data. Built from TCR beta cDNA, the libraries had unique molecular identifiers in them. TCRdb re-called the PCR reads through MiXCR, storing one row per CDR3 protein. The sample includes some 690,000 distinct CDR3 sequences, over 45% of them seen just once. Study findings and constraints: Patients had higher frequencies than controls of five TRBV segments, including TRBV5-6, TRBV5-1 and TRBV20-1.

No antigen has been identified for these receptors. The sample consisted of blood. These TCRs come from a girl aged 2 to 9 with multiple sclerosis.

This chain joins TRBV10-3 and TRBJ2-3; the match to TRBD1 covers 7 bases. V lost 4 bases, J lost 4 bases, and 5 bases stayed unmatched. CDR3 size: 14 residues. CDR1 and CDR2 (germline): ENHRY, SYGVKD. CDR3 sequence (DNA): TGTGCCATCAGTGGGGACAGAAATCCAGATACGCAGTATTTT. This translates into CAISGDRNPDTQYF.

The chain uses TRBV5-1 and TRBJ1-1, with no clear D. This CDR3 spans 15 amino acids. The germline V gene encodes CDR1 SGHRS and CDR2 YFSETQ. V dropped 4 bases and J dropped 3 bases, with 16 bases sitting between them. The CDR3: CASSPRDPTDTEAFF. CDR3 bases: TGCGCCAGCAGCCCCAGAGACCCCACAGACACTGAAGCTTTCTTT.

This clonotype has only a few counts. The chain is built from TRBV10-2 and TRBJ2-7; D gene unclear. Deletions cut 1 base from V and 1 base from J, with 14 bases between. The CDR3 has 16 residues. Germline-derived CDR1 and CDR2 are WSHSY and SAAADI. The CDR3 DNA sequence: TGCGCCAGCAGTGAGTTCGACTTGGGGTCTTCCTACGAGCAGTACTTC. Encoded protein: CASSEFDLGSSYEQYF.

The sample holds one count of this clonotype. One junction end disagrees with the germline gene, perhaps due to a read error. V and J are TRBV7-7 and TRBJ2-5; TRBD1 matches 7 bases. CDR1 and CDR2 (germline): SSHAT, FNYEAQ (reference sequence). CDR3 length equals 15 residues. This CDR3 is CASSLGRDRQETQYF. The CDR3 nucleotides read TGTGCTAGCAGCTTAGGCCGGGACAGACAAGAGACCCAGTACTTC. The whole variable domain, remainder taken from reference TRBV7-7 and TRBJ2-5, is GAGVSQSPRYKVTKRGQDVTLRCDPISSHATLYWYQQALGQGPEFLTYFNYEAQPDKSGLPSDRFSAERPEGSISTLTIQRTEQRDSAMYRCASSLGRDRQETQYFGPGTRLLVL.

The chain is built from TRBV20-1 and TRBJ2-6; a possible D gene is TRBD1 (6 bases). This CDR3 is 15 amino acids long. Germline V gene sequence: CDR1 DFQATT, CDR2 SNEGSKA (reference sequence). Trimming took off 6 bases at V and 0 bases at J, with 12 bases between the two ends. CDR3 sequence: CSAPTGHSGANVLTF. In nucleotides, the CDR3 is TGCAGTGCCCCAACAGGGCACTCTGGGGCCAACGTCCTGACTTTC.

The CDR3 sequence is CSATGQGLETQYF. DNA for the CDR3: TGCAGTGCTACAGGACAGGGTTTAGAGACCCAGTACTTC. J is TRBJ2-7 and V is TRBV20-1; TRBD1 matches at 8 bases. The tail of the sequence fits TRBJ2-5 better, so the J call may be wrong. Germline CDR1 and CDR2: DFQATT and SNEGSKA (reference sequence). CDR3 size: 13 residues.